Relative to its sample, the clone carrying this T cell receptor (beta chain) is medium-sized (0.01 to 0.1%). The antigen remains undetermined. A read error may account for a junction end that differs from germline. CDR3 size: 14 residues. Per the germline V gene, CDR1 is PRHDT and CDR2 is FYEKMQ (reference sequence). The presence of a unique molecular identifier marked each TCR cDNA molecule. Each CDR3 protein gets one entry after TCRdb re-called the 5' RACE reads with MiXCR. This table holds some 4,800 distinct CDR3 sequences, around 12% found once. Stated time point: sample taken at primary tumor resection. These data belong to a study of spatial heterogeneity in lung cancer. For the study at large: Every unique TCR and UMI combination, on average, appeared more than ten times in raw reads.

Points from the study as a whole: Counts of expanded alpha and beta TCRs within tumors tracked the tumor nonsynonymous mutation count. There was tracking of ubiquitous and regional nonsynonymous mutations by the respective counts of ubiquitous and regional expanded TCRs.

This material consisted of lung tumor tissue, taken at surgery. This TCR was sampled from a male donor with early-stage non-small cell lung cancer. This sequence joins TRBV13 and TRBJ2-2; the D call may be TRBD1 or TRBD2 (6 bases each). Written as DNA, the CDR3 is TGTGCCAGCAGATTAGGGGGAGGCACCGGGGAGCTGTTTTTT. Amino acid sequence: CASRLGGGTGELFF.